This TCR beta chain appears in the sequencing data of a study of T cell responses to AZD1222 COVID-19 vaccine. The germline V gene encodes CDR1 SGHDT and CDR2 YYEEEE. The CDR3 covers 16 residues. V trimming: 3 bases; J trimming: 5 bases; junction bases outside the gene matches: 10. A remark on this clone: No antigen is known for it.

The protocol was immunoSEQ multiplex PCR, while the TCRdb copy is restricted to in-frame clones and leaves out a portion. The sample includes 130,000 or so clones, approximately 91% seen only once; the top ten take 5% to 7%. Points from the study as a whole: Only five to seven AZD1222 recipients tested seropositive at baseline.

The V and J genes are TRBV5-6 and TRBJ2-3; 9 bases agree with TRBD1. This sequence originates from an adult who received the AZD1222 COVID-19 vaccine. Material: peripheral blood, obtained 28 days after the second AZD1222 dose. CDR3 nucleotides: TGTGCCAGCAGCTCTTCCGGGACAGGGTCAGGAGATACGCAGTATTTT. It codes for CASSSSGTGSGDTQYF.